This TCR beta chain was observed in a study of OX40 agonist ivuxolimab in advanced cancers. General study results and limits: The antigens recognized by the expanded peripheral T cells, that is their antigen specificity, were not determined. Those patients achieving a partial response at 0.1-3.0 mg/kg showed among the lowest clonal expansion. Clonal expansion by week 6 occurred in CD4+ and CD8+ blood T cells (at 0.1 to 3.0 mg/kg).

Losses at the gene ends were 3 bases for V and 5 bases for J; bases not matched to a gene: 4. The CDR3 is 14 amino acids. The germline V gene encodes CDR1 MRHNA and CDR2 SNTAGT. About this clone itself: The antigen is undetermined.

Measured with immunoSEQ multiplex PCR; TCRdb has only the in-frame clones, and not every one. Among fewer than 25,000 clones, about 88% were seen once, and the ten largest hold roughly 30%. This TCR came from an adult with an advanced solid tumor such as melanoma, head and neck, liver or kidney cancer. The chain uses TRBV6-4 and TRBJ2-1; 7 nucleotides align to TRBD2. The input for sequencing was CD4+ or CD8+ T cells sorted from blood, taken in a trial of the OX40 agonist ivuxolimab. The CDR3 sequence is CASSELARDNEQFF. The CDR3 bases are TGTGCCAGCAGTGAACTAGCGAGGGACAATGAGCAGTTCTTC.